The sequence of this T cell receptor beta chain was determined in a study of T cell responses to AZD1222 COVID-19 vaccine. Profiling relied on immunoSEQ multiplex PCR, and the TCRdb table lists in-frame clones only, not all of them. This sample has roughly 180,000 clones, with just under 95% found just once. This clone was found once. The CDR3 loop spans 16 amino acids. V shed 4 bases, J shed 7 bases, and the junction held 8 bases outside the gene matches. The germline gives CDR1 SGHVS, CDR2 FQNEAQ. The sequences come from peripheral blood, collected 28 days after the second dose of the MenACWY control vaccine. This chain connects TRBV7-8 to TRBJ2-1, with TRBD1 matching 12 bases. This receptor was identified in an adult who received the MenACWY meningococcal vaccine as a control. This CDR3 reads CASSWGGTGGLNEQFF. The CDR3 bases are TGTGCCAGCAGCTGGGGTGGGACAGGGGGCCTAAATGAGCAGTTCTTC.